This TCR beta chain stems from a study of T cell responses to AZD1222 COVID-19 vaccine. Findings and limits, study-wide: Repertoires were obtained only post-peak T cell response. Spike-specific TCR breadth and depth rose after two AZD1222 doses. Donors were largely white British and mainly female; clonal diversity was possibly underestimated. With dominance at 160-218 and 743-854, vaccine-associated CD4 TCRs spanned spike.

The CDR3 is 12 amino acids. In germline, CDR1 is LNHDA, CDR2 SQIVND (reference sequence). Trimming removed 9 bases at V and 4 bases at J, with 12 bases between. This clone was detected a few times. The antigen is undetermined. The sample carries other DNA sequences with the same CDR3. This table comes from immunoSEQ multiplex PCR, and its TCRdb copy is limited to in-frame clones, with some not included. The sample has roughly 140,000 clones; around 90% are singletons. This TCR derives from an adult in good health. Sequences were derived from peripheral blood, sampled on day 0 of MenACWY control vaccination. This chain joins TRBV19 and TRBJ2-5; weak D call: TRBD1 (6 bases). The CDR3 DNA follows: TGTGCCAGCCGACAGGCCGGAGAGACCCAGTACTTC. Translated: CASRQAGETQYF.